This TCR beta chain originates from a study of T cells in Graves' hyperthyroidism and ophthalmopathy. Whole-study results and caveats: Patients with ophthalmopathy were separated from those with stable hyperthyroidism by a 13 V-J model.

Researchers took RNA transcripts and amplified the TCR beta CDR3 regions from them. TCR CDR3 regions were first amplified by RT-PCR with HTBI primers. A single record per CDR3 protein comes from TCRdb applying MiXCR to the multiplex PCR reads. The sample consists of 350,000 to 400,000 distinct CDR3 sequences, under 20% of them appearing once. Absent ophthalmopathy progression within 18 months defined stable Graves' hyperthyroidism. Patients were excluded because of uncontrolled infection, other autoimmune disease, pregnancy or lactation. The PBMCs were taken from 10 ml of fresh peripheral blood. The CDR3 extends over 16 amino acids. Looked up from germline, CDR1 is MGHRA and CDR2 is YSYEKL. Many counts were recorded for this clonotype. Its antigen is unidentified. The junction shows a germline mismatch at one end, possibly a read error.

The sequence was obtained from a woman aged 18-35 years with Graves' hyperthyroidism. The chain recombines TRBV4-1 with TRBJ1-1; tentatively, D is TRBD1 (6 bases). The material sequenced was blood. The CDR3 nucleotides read TGCGCCAGCAGCCAGGTCCCCGGGACAATGAAGACTGAAGCTTTCTTT. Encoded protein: CASSQVPGTMKTEAFF.